The clone carrying this T cell receptor (beta chain) appeared many times. Via MiXCR, TCRdb re-called the 5' RACE reads, giving one row per CDR3 protein. The table lists 500,000 or so distinct CDR3 sequences, roughly an eighth of them singletons. These data come from a study of identical twins. CDR3 size: 14 residues. Trimming took off 4 bases at V and 1 base at J, with 9 bases between the two ends. Looked up from germline, CDR1 is MNHEY and CDR2 is SVGAGI. The same data also went into a second study, on yellow fever vaccine responses in identical twins.

Sequencing was done on a sample of CD4+ T cells sorted from blood. The V and J genes are TRBV6-5 and TRBJ2-3, with D uncertain. The TCR was taken from a woman between 18 and 29 years old in good health. CDR3 in amino acids: CASSSPSGTDTQYF. The CDR3 DNA sequence: TGTGCCAGCAGTTCACCTTCGGGCACAGATACGCAGTATTTT.